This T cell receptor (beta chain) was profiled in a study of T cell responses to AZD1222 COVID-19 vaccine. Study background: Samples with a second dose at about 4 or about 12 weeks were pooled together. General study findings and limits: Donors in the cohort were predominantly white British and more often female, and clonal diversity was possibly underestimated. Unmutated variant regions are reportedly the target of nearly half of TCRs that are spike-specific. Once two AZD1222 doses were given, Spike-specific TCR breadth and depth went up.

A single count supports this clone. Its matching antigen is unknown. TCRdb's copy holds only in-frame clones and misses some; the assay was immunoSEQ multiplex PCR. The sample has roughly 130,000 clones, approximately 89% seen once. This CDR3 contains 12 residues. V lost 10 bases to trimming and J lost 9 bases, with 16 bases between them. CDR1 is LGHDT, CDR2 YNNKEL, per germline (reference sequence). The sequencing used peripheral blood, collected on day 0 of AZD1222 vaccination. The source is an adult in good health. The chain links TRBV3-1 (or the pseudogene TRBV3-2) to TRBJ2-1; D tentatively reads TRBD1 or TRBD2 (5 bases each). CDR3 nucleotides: TGTGCCACCCAGGGAGTGCGCGGTGAGCAGTTCTTC. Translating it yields CATQGVRGEQFF.